The present entry profiles one T cell receptor beta chain with its context. The data originate from a study of T cell changes during pregnancy in multiple sclerosis. Profiling relied on immunoSEQ multiplex PCR, and the TCRdb table lists in-frame clones only, not all of them. This repertoire shows some 59,000 clones, about nine tenths found once; its top ten account for 5.5% to 8%. V lost 5 bases, J lost 3 bases, and 7 bases stayed unmatched. This CDR3 contains 14 residues. Germline V gene lookup returns CDR1 SGHRS and CDR2 YFSETQ. The chain couples TRBV5-1 to TRBJ1-2, with TRBD1 matching over 7 bases. The specimen was peripheral blood, collected in the third trimester of pregnancy. This receptor was identified in a female donor in good health, enrolled as a control in a pregnancy study. CDR3 nucleotide sequence: TGCGCCAGCAGAAGGACAGGCTTAGACTATGGCTACACCTTC. It codes for CASRRTGLDYGYTF. Full variable domain (outside the CDR3, taken from reference TRBV5-1 and TRBJ1-2): KAGVTQTPRYLIKTRGQQVTLSCSPISGHRSVSWYQQTPGQGLQFLFEYFSETQRNKGNFPGRFSGRQFSNSRSEMNVSTLELGDSALYLCASRRTGLDYGYTFGSGTRLTVV.